This T cell receptor beta chain is drawn from a study of response to subunit inactivated influenza vaccine. General study results and limits: That few new T cells are recruited by each seasonal influenza vaccination was the authors' suggestion.

Each CDR3 protein is one row after TCRdb ran MiXCR on the RT-PCR reads. Here the sample spans around 580,000 distinct CDR3 sequences, approximately 12% being singletons. The germline V gene encodes CDR1 MNHNY and CDR2 SVGAGI (reference sequence). This CDR3 region has 12 residues. Trimming left V 0 bases short and J 3 bases short, with 3 bases between. Of note for this clonotype: Its target is unknown.

Material: PBMCs from blood, obtained on the day of vaccination. V is TRBV6-6 and J is TRBJ2-7; D call uncertain. The receptor was derived from a man in his fifties or sixties who received an inactivated influenza vaccine. The CDR3 sequence: CASSYSIYEQYF. For the CDR3, the DNA is TGTGCCAGCAGTTACTCGATCTACGAGCAGTACTTC.